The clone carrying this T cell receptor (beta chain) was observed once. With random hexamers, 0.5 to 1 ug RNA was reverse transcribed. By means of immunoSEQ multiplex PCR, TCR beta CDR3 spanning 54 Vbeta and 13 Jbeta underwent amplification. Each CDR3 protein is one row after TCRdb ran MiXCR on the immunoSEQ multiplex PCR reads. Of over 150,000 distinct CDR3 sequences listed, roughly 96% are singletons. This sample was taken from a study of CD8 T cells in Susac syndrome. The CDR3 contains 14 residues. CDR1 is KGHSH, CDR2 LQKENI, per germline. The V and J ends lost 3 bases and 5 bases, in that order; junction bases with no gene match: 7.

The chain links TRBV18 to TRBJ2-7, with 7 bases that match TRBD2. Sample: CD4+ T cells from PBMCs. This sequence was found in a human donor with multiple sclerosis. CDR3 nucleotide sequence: TGTGCCAGCTCACCTCGGAGGGAGGGCGACGAGCAGTACTTC. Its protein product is CASSPRREGDEQYF.